A single sample is the source of the 20 T cell receptor beta chains below, sequenced in a study of Graves' ophthalmopathy and Graves' hyperthyroidism (dated by TCRdb to the late 2010s). The sequencing machine was an Illumina HiSeq 2000. TCR beta CDR3 regions were amplified from RNA transcripts for repertoire sequencing. The first round was an RT-PCR using HTBI primers with the Qiagen OneStep RT-PCR kit, and this first round was followed by a second-round multiplex PCR, then size selection and purification. TCRdb reran the public reads through fastp at Q25 and MiXCR, keeping productive beta chains. Every distinct CDR3 protein forms one entry, paired with its most common genes and DNA. This sample comprises 350,000 or so distinct CDR3 sequences, roughly a sixth of them detected only once. The top ten constitute 9% to 15% of the sample. Sequencing used peripheral blood. The receptor source for this set is an adult man with Graves' ophthalmopathy.

This clonotype has ten or more counts. The chain joins TRBV30 to TRBJ1-3; D gene uncertain. V lost 4 bases, J lost 0 bases, and 10 bases lay in between. The germline V gene has CDR1 GTSNPN and CDR2 SVGIG (reference sequence). CDR3 length: 14 amino acids. The CDR3 DNA reads as TGTGCCTGGAATCGCAGAAGCTCTGGAAACACCATATATTTT. Translating gives CAWNRRSSGNTIYF.

This clonotype was seen ten or more times. CDR3 residues: CASSSPELGLALYEQYF. In DNA, the CDR3 is TGTGCCAGCAGCTCCCCCGAGTTGGGGCTGGCCCTCTACGAGCAGTACTTC. The chain is built from TRBV11-1 and TRBJ2-7, with TRBD1 as a possible D gene (5 bases). The CDR3 loop spans 17 amino acids. The germline gives CDR1 SGHAT, CDR2 FQDESV (reference sequence). V lost 4 bases, J lost 3 bases, and 22 bases lay in between.

This clonotype occurred many times. The genes are TRBV6-2 or TRBV6-3 and TRBJ2-7; D call uncertain. The CDR3 is 12 residues long. Trimming removed 1 base at V and 6 bases at J, with 7 bases between. Per germline, CDR1 MNHEY and CDR2 SVGEGT. The DNA for the CDR3 is TGTGCCAGCAGTTACTACTTTGCCGAGCAGTACTTC. Its translation: CASSYYFAEQYF.

The sample holds many counts of this clonotype. V gene TRBV6-2 or TRBV6-3 combines with J gene TRBJ1-2; TRBD1 matches at 7 bases. The CDR3 loop spans 13 amino acids. Trimming took 7 bases from V and 7 from J; bases not matched to a gene: 9. Per germline, CDR1 MNHEY and CDR2 SVGEGT. The CDR3 nucleotides are TGTGCCAGCAATAGAGACAGGGACCGTGGCTACACCTTC. This codes for CASNRDRDRGYTF.

This clonotype was seen at least ten times. This chain links TRBV5-1 with TRBJ2-5, with D possibly matching TRBD1 (6 bases). Trimming took 3 bases from V and 2 from J, leaving 14 bases between them. Germline values: CDR1 SGHRS, CDR2 YFSETQ. This CDR3 is 15 amino acids long. CDR3 bases: TGCGCCAGCAGCTCAAGCTTCAGGGGACAAGAGACCCAGTACTTC. Protein: CASSSSFRGQETQYF.

This clonotype was seen ten or more times. The chain joins TRBV30 to TRBJ1-2; 11 nucleotides match TRBD1. Per the germline V gene, CDR1 is GTSNPN and CDR2 is SVGIG (reference sequence). The CDR3 spans 14 residues. V shed 3 bases, J shed 3 bases, and the junction held 3 bases outside the gene matches. Here the CDR3 reads CAWSPGQGDYGYTF. CDR3 nucleotides: TGTGCCTGGAGCCCGGGACAGGGGGACTATGGCTACACCTTC.

In this sample, this clonotype turned up many times. V is TRBV29-1 and J is TRBJ1-1; the match to TRBD1 covers 9 bases. V was clipped by 7 bases and J by 3 bases; unmatched bases: 6. The length of the CDR3 is 13 residues. Germline V gene lookup returns CDR1 SQVTM and CDR2 ANQGSEA. DNA for the CDR3: TGCAGCGGGACAGGGGCGGAGTACACTGAAGCTTTCTTT. Residues: CSGTGAEYTEAFF.

Ten or more counts support this clonotype. The chain combines TRBV10-3 with TRBJ1-5; 9 bases align to TRBD1. Germline values: CDR1 ENHRY, CDR2 SYGVKD. Losses at the gene ends were 5 bases for V and 3 bases for J; bases not matched to a gene: 8. The CDR3 length is 16 residues. CDR3 nucleotides: TGTGCCATCAGTCGCGATGGGGACAGGGTCAATCAGCCCCAGCATTTT. This translates into CAISRDGDRVNQPQHF.

This clonotype was observed at least ten times. The gene calls are TRBV11-2 and TRBJ2-7, with TRBD1 as a possible D gene (6 bases). Germline values: CDR1 SGHAT, CDR2 FQNNGV. This CDR3 is built from 16 residues. V lost 5 bases and J 3 bases, leaving 20 bases between the germline ends. The CDR3 DNA reads as TGTGCCAGCAGCCGAAACGGTCACAGGGAGCTCTACGAGCAGTACTTC. Its translation: CASSRNGHRELYEQYF.

This clonotype was detected ten times or more. The CDR3 DNA sequence: TGTGCCAGCAGTTCCCCGGGACTAGCGGGAGTTAAGGCGGAGACCCAGTACTTC. Amino acids: CASSSPGLAGVKAETQYF. The V call is TRBV28, the J call TRBJ2-5; TRBD2 matches 14 bases. This CDR3 is 18 amino acids long. The J segment lost 5 bases and the V segment lost 4 bases, leaving 12 bases of the junction unmatched. Per the germline V gene, CDR1 is MDHEN and CDR2 is SYDVKM.

The chain joins TRBV20-1 to TRBJ2-7; 14 positions agree with TRBD2. This CDR3 has 17 amino acids. Per the germline V gene, CDR1 is DFQATT and CDR2 is SNEGSKA (reference sequence). Trimming removed 5 bases from V and 0 bases from J; junction bases left unmatched: 9. The DNA for the CDR3 is TGCAGTGCTGACCTACCGGGACTAGCGGGGGACTCCTACGAGCAGTACTTC. The encoded protein is CSADLPGLAGDSYEQYF.

The genes are TRBV20-1 and TRBJ1-1; 11 nucleotides agree with TRBD1. V dropped 6 bases and J dropped 4; count of bases not matched to a gene: 4. The germline gives CDR1 DFQATT, CDR2 SNEGSKA (reference sequence). CDR3 length: 13 residues. CDR3 region: CSATDRGLTEAFF. In DNA form, the CDR3 reads TGCAGTGCCACGGACAGGGGGCTCACTGAAGCTTTCTTT.

This clonotype was counted many times. The J gene is TRBJ1-1, the V gene TRBV30; D gene ambiguous. The V and J ends lost 4 bases and 4 bases respectively, with 10 bases between them. This CDR3 region has 12 residues. Germline V gene data show CDR1 as GTSNPN and CDR2 as SVGIG (reference sequence). DNA of the CDR3: TGTGCCTGGACCACTTCGCGCACTGAAGCTTTCTTT. Its protein is CAWTTSRTEAFF.

This clonotype was counted ten times or more. The chain uses TRBV6-5 and TRBJ2-5; D unresolved. The V end was cut by 8 bases, the J end by 0 bases, with 10 bases between. Per the germline V gene, CDR1 is MNHEY and CDR2 is SVGAGI. The CDR3 is made up of 13 amino acids. In DNA form, the CDR3 reads TGTGCCAGCCGTACTCGACACCAAGAGACCCAGTACTTC. Translation gives CASRTRHQETQYF.

There are a few counts of this clonotype. The J gene is TRBJ2-7, the V gene TRBV19; 11 nucleotides match TRBD2. The CDR3 contains 16 residues. Germline V lookup: CDR1 LNHDA, CDR2 SQIVND (reference sequence). V shed 3 bases and J 3 bases; nucleotides not matched to a gene: 7. In DNA, the CDR3 is TGTGCCAGTAGTATCACTAGCGGGAGAGTTATCTACGAGCAGTACTTC. This sequence encodes CASSITSGRVIYEQYF.

This clonotype showed up many times. V and J are TRBV20-1 and TRBJ1-2, with D tentatively TRBD1 (6 bases). The germline CDR1 and CDR2 sequences are DFQATT and SNEGSKA (reference sequence). V was pared by 5 bases and J by 4 bases, with 11 bases between. The CDR3 length is 12 residues. Here the CDR3 reads CSARGQTYGYTF. CDR3 nucleotide sequence: TGCAGTGCTCGAGGACAGACCTATGGCTACACCTTC.

This clonotype was seen repeatedly, ten times or more. The chain is built from TRBV29-1 and TRBJ2-7, with D tentatively TRBD1 (6 bases). V lost 4 bases, J lost 3 bases, and 16 bases lay in between. The CDR3 totals 14 residues. Germline CDR1 SQVTM, CDR2 ANQGSEA. Written as DNA, the CDR3 is TGCAGCGTTGTAGCACAGGGTAACCTCTACGAGCAGTACTTC. It translates to CSVVAQGNLYEQYF.

This clonotype was observed at least ten times. The chain is built from TRBV4-1 and TRBJ2-5, with 10 bases matching TRBD1. V shed 1 base and J 4 bases; nucleotides not matched to a gene: 3. The CDR3 spans 15 residues. Germline V gene lookup returns CDR1 MGHRA and CDR2 YSYEKL. The CDR3 DNA sequence: TGCGCCAGCAGCCAAGGGGACAGGGGAGGAGAGACCCAGTACTTC. Amino acid sequence: CASSQGDRGGETQYF.

This clonotype occurred many times. The V call is TRBV6-5, the J call TRBJ1-2, with D possibly being TRBD1 (5 bases). The CDR3 has 14 amino acids. V dropped 6 bases and J dropped 7 bases, with 18 bases sitting between them. Germline CDR1 and CDR2: MNHEY and SVGAGI. CDR3 sequence: CASSRGLEGGGYTF. CDR3 bases: TGTGCCAGCAGCCGGGGACTAGAAGGAGGTGGCTACACCTTC.

This clonotype was counted many times. The DNA of the CDR3 is TGTGCCAGTAATAAGGGAAGCGGGAGCGAGGAGCAGTACTTC. The encoded protein is CASNKGSGSEEQYF. The chain joins TRBV19 to TRBJ2-7; 8 bases agree with TRBD2. After removal of 7 bases from V and 7 bases from J, the junction contained 12 bases not matched to a gene. The germline gives CDR1 LNHDA, CDR2 SQIVND (reference sequence). The CDR3 loop spans 14 amino acids.